This TCR beta chain was obtained from a study of response to subunit inactivated influenza vaccine. V shed 4 bases and J shed 9 bases, with 10 bases lying between them. Per germline, CDR1 MDHEN and CDR2 SYDVKM. The length of the CDR3 is 13 residues. This clonotype has more than one count but fewer than ten. What it binds is unknown. TCRdb passed the RT-PCR reads through MiXCR, listing each CDR3 protein once. The sample yields more than 400,000 distinct CDR3 sequences, around 7.9% seen once. Study outcomes and limitations: Seasonal influenza vaccination, on each occasion, was suggested by the authors to recruit few new T cells.

The sample here was PBMCs from blood, taken around 25 months after vaccination. The gene calls are TRBV28 and TRBJ1-6; D is unresolved. This sequence was found in a man aged 50 to 75 who received an inactivated influenza vaccine. This CDR3 reads CASSSGSGSPLHF. As DNA, the CDR3 is TGTGCCAGCAGTTCCGGGTCGGGTTCACCCCTCCACTTT.